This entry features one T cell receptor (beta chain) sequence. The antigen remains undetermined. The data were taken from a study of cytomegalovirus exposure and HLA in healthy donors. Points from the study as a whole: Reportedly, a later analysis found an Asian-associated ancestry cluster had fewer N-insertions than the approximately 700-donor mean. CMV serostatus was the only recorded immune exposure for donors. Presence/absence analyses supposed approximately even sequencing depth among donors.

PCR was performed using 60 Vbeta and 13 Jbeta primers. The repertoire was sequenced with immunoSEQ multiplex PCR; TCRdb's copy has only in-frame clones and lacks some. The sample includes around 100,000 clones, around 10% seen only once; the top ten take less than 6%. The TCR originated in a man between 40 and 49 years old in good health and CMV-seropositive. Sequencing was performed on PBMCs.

Written as DNA, the CDR3 is TGTGCCAGCAGCTTAAGGAGTAGCGGGGCCTACGAGCAGTACTTC. It yields the protein CASSLRSSGAYEQYF. The chain employs TRBV11-2 and TRBJ2-7; 8 bases line up with TRBD2. Germline V gene lookup returns CDR1 SGHAT and CDR2 FQNNGV. With V trimmed by 2 bases and J by 2 bases, 5 bases remained unmatched. The CDR3 loop spans 15 amino acids.